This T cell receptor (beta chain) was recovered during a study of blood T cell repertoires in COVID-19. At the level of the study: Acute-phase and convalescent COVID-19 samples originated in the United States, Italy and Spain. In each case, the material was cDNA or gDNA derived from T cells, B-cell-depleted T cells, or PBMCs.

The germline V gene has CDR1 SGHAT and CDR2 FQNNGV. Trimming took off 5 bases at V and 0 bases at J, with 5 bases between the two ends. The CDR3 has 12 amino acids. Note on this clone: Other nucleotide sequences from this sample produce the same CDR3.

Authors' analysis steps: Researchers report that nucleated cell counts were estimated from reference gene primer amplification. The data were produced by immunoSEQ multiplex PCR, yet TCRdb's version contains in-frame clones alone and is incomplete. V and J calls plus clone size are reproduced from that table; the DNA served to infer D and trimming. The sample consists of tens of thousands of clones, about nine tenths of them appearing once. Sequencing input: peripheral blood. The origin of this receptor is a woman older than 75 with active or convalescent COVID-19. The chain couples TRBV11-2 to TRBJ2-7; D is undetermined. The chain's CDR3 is CASSLSSYEQYF. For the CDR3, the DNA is TGTGCCAGCAGCCTGAGCTCCTACGAGCAGTACTTC. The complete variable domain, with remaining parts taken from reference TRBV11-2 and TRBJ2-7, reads EAGVAQSPRYKIIEKRQSVAFWCNPISGHATLYWYQQILGQGPKLLIQFQNNGVVDDSQLPKDRFSAERLKGVDSTLKIQPAKLEDSAVYLCASSLSSYEQYFGPGTRLTVT.